What follows is one TCR beta chain and its context. TCRdb called the RT-PCR reads again in MiXCR, with one record for every CDR3 protein. Found here are 800,000 to 1,000,000 distinct CDR3 sequences, over 15% of them singletons; the top ten hold around 6%. This entry comes from a study of patients and donors after allogeneic stem cell transplantation. V was shortened by 2 bases and J by 0 bases, with 11 bases between the two germline ends. Germline V CDR1 and CDR2: SGDLS, YYNGEE. The CDR3 covers 15 residues. The rearrangement links TRBV9 to TRBJ1-1, with D perhaps matching TRBD1 (5 bases). This TCR was sampled from a human donor who was either an allogeneic HSCT recipient or a stem cell or donor lymphocyte infusion donor (not recorded which). It is not recorded whose cells these are; they may come from a transplant donor. The sequenced sample consisted of blood, either unsorted or a sorted T cell fraction (not recorded which). CDR3 in amino acids: CASSVRQTLNTEAFF. The CDR3 DNA sequence: TGTGCCAGCAGCGTGAGACAGACCCTGAACACTGAAGCTTTCTTT.